Below are 20 T cell receptor beta chains sequenced from a single sample in a study of Graves' ophthalmopathy and Graves' hyperthyroidism. Researchers took RNA transcripts and amplified TCR beta CDR3 regions from them. Scientists carried out first-round RT-PCR using HTBI primers and then a second-round multiplex PCR. TCRdb redid the calling of the multiplex PCR reads with MiXCR, one entry per CDR3 protein. The sample has 600,000 to 700,000 distinct CDR3 sequences, about 41% seen once. The sample comprised peripheral blood. Receptors were obtained from an adult man with Graves' ophthalmopathy.

The V and J genes are TRBV29-1 and TRBJ1-2; TRBD1 agrees at 7 bases. CDR3 length equals 13 residues. V lost 8 bases to trimming and J lost 6 bases; unmatched junction nucleotides: 12. The germline V gene has CDR1 SQVTM and CDR2 ANQGSEA. CDR3 sequence: CSLYDRAFDGYTF. Written as DNA, the CDR3 is TGCAGCTTGTACGACAGGGCTTTCGATGGCTACACCTTC.

V is TRBV4-3 and J is TRBJ2-5; the match to TRBD1 covers 7 bases. The CDR3 has 16 amino acids. With 1 base clipped from V and 2 bases from J, the junction kept 7 bases outside the gene matches. CDR1 LGHNA and CDR2 YSLEER come from the germline V gene. The CDR3 region has the DNA TGCGCCAGCAGCCAAGTGCTAGGGGGCCTACAAGAGACCCAGTACTTC. Translated: CASSQVLGGLQETQYF.

This clonotype was observed at least ten times. The rearrangement joins TRBV20-1 to TRBJ1-1; TRBD1 is a possible D gene (5 bases). V lost 0 bases and J 7 bases, leaving 9 bases between the germline ends. This CDR3 contains 12 residues. CDR1 is DFQATT, CDR2 SNEGSKA, per germline (reference sequence). CDR3 protein: CSAREGTSEAFF. In DNA, the CDR3 is TGCAGTGCTAGAGAGGGGACGAGTGAAGCTTTCTTT.

The chain has TRBV11-2 and TRBJ2-7; 7 nucleotides match TRBD2. The CDR3 has 12 residues. CDR1 and CDR2 (germline): SGHAT, FQNNGV. The CDR3 DNA is TGTGCTAGACTAGCTTACTCCTACGAGCAGTACTTC. This gives the protein CARLAYSYEQYF.

On this clonotype itself: It may be a read error: a sequence one base away is much more abundant. J is TRBJ2-5 and V is TRBV5-6; unclear D gene. The CDR3 is 14 residues long. The germline gives CDR1 SGHDT, CDR2 YYEEEE. As DNA, the CDR3 is TGTGCCAGCAGCTTGGCCTCAACTCAAGGGACCCAGTACTTC. Its translation is CASSLASTQGTQYF.

The rearrangement links TRBV20-1 to TRBJ1-1, with TRBD1 as a possible D gene (6 bases). Trimming removed 0 bases at V and 4 bases at J, with 21 bases between. The CDR3 extends over 17 amino acids. Germline V gives CDR1 DFQATT, CDR2 SNEGSKA (reference sequence). In DNA form, the CDR3 reads TGCAGTGCTAGAGAGGTTCGGGGGGGCAGGTCCCGCACTGAAGCTTTCTTT. It codes for CSAREVRGGRSRTEAFF.

This clonotype was recorded many times. This chain joins TRBV29-1 and TRBJ2-7; D might be TRBD2 (6 bases). Germline V gene lookup returns CDR1 SQVTM and CDR2 ANQGSEA. V gave up 3 bases and J gave up 2 bases, with 11 bases separating them. The CDR3 runs 13 residues. CDR3 sequence (DNA): TGCAGCGTTGAGCTCCCGGGAGCCTACGAGCAGTACTTC. The encoded protein is CSVELPGAYEQYF.

The table lists this clonotype with a few counts. This rearrangement joins TRBV7-2 to TRBJ2-3; D might be TRBD2 (6 bases). Trimming cost V 1 base and J 4 bases, with 12 bases left between them. This CDR3 has 15 residues. Germline CDR1 is SGHTA and CDR2 is FQGNSA. CDR3 protein: CASSLGVRDSDTQYF. The CDR3 DNA is TGTGCCAGCAGCTTAGGAGTGCGGGACTCAGATACGCAGTATTTT.

This clonotype was counted only a few times. The chain links TRBV2 to TRBJ2-7; D remains ambiguous. Germline CDR1 is SNHLY and CDR2 is FYNNEI. The V and J ends lost 6 bases and 4 bases respectively, with 13 bases between them. There are 13 residues in the CDR3. The CDR3 reads CASRPLGEYEQYF. CDR3 coding DNA: TGTGCCAGCAGACCCCTGGGTGAATACGAGCAGTACTTC. The full variable domain, completed using reference TRBV2 and TRBJ2-7, is EPEVTQTPSHQVTQMGQEVILRCVPISNHLYFYWYRQILGQKVEFLVSFYNNEISEKSEIFDDQFSVERPDGSNFTLKIRSTKLEDSAMYFCASRPLGEYEQYFGPGTRLTVT.

This rearrangement joins TRBV29-1 to TRBJ1-1; 8 bases map to TRBD1. Germline V gene data show CDR1 as SQVTM and CDR2 as ANQGSEA. This CDR3 contains 16 residues. The V and J ends lost 4 bases and 0 bases, in that order; junction bases with no gene match: 10. This chain's CDR3 is CSVGGGTGFVNTEAFF. CDR3 coding DNA: TGCAGCGTTGGAGGGGGGACAGGCTTCGTGAACACTGAAGCTTTCTTT. Supplemented by reference TRBV29-1 and TRBJ1-1, the full variable domain reads SAVISQKPSRDICQRGTSLTIQCQVDSQVTMMFWYRQQPGQSLTLIATANQGSEATYESGFVIDKFPISRPNLTFSTLTVSNMSPEDSSIYLCSVGGGTGFVNTEAFFGQGTRLTVV.

This clonotype was counted only a few times. The V and J genes are TRBV3-1 and TRBJ2-5; 13 nucleotides align to TRBD2. J lost 7 bases, V lost 1 base, and 9 bases had no gene match. Looked up from germline, CDR1 is LGHDT and CDR2 is YNNKEL (reference sequence). The CDR3 loop spans 17 amino acids. The CDR3 DNA reads TGTGCCAGCAGCCAAGTGTTACGACTAGCGGGGGGAGTGACCCAGTACTTC. This sequence encodes CASSQVLRLAGGVTQYF.

This clonotype has only a few counts. The CDR3 region is CASNLPPGLAGGNEQYF. For the CDR3, the DNA is TGTGCCAGCAACCTTCCGCCGGGACTAGCGGGAGGGAACGAGCAGTACTTC. The chain has TRBV10-3 and TRBJ2-7, with TRBD2 matching 16 bases. CDR3 length equals 17 residues. Unmatched junction bases numbered 14, after V lost 10 bases and J lost 5 bases. In germline, CDR1 is ENHRY, CDR2 SYGVKD.

The chain uses TRBV24-1 and TRBJ1-5; 7 nucleotides line up with TRBD1. Unmatched junction bases numbered 5, after V lost 12 bases and J lost 7 bases. There are 11 residues in the CDR3. Germline values: CDR1 KGHDR, CDR2 SFDVKD. CDR3 coding DNA: TGTGCCGACAGGGCCAGGCAGCCCCAGCATTTT. Translation: CADRARQPQHF.

In its sample, this clonotype was seen a few times. The rearrangement uses TRBV19 and TRBJ2-5, with 8 bases aligning to TRBD2. Trimming removed 5 bases from V and 4 bases from J; junction bases left unmatched: 9. Germline CDR1 and CDR2: LNHDA and SQIVND (reference sequence). The CDR3 extends over 15 amino acids. This CDR3 reads CASSPSGLVRETQYF. The CDR3 nucleotides read TGTGCCAGTAGTCCATCGGGACTAGTAAGAGAGACCCAGTACTTC.

Notes on this clonotype: The junction and the germline gene differ at one end; a read error may be behind it. The gene calls are TRBV9 and TRBJ1-2, with D hard to call. CDR1 SGDLS and CDR2 YYNGEE come from the germline V gene. This CDR3 is built from 12 residues. This chain's CDR3 is CASSVGTVGDTF. The CDR3 DNA sequence: TGTGCCAGCAGCGTAGGGACTGTTGGCGACACCTTC. Filled out from reference TRBV9 and TRBJ1-2, the complete variable domain reads DSGVTQTPKHLITATGQRVTLRCSPRSGDLSVYWYQQSLDQGLQFLIQYYNGEERAKGNILERFSAQQFPDLHSELNLSSLELGDSALYFCASSVGTVGDTFGSGTRLTVV.

This clonotype showed up many times. This chain links TRBV9 with TRBJ2-5, with unresolved D. Germline CDR1 is SGDLS and CDR2 is YYNGEE. The germline V and J ends were trimmed by 4 bases and 1 base, with 14 bases remaining between them. The CDR3 contains 15 residues. CDR3 in DNA: TGTGCCAGCAGCTTGCGAACCGACGGCCAAGAGACCCAGTACTTC. Its translation is CASSLRTDGQETQYF.

CDR3 protein: CASSEVGATGELFF. As DNA, the CDR3 is TGTGCCAGCAGTGAAGTGGGGGCCACCGGGGAGCTGTTTTTT. The gene calls are TRBV6-4 and TRBJ2-2; tentative D call: TRBD1 (6 bases). In germline, CDR1 is MRHNA, CDR2 SNTAGT. The CDR3 loop spans 14 amino acids. Between the trimmed V and J ends, which lost 3 bases and 4 bases, there was a span of 9 bases.

The rearrangement uses TRBV5-1 and TRBJ1-2; no clear D. CDR1 SGHRS and CDR2 YFSETQ come from the germline V gene. The CDR3 consists of 15 residues. The V end was cut by 0 bases, the J end by 4 bases, with 13 bases between. The CDR3 protein is CASSLDGESVYGYTF. DNA of the CDR3: TGCGCCAGCAGCTTGGATGGGGAGTCTGTCTATGGCTACACCTTC. The complete variable domain, with remaining parts taken from reference TRBV5-1 and TRBJ1-2, reads KAGVTQTPRYLIKTRGQQVTLSCSPISGHRSVSWYQQTPGQGLQFLFEYFSETQRNKGNFPGRFSGRQFSNSRSEMNVSTLELGDSALYLCASSLDGESVYGYTFGSGTRLTVV.

V is TRBV10-3 and J is TRBJ1-4, with D perhaps TRBD1 (6 bases). Per germline, CDR1 ENHRY and CDR2 SYGVKD. V was pared by 6 bases and J by 8 bases, with 7 bases between. The CDR3 totals 11 residues. The CDR3, as DNA: TGTGCCATCAGCAGGGGAGAAAAACTGTTTTTT. Residues: CAISRGEKLFF.

The genes are TRBV20-1 and TRBJ1-1, with 9 bases aligning to TRBD1. After removal of 2 bases from V and 6 bases from J, the junction contained 4 bases not matched to a gene. CDR1 is DFQATT, CDR2 SNEGSKA, per germline (reference sequence). The CDR3 totals 13 residues. CDR3: CSARRTGVSEAFF. CDR3 in DNA: TGCAGTGCTAGACGGACAGGGGTCTCTGAAGCTTTCTTT.